This T cell receptor beta chain was captured in a study of cytomegalovirus exposure and HLA in healthy donors. As for the study in general: HLA-typed donors contributed some 87 million unique TCRs, which were held in an early data release. Findings and caveats of the study: With later analysis, a missense DCLRE1C variant became linked to TCR beta V- and J-gene trimming. Cytomegalovirus-associated TCR beta chains were listed, numbering over 150. Later analysis indicated greater clonal expansion among HLA-associated TCR beta chains than among equally common other chains.

Amplification used 60 Vbeta primers and 13 Jbeta primers. Generated by immunoSEQ multiplex PCR, the TCRdb table keeps only in-frame clones and is missing some. The table includes more than 150,000 clones, about 75% detected once. This clone was seen a few times. What it binds is not known. The sample was PBMCs. The receptor's source is a man between 50 and 59 years old in good health and CMV-seropositive.

CDR3 region: CASSGWGATGELFF. Written as DNA, the CDR3 is TGTGCCAGCAGCGGGTGGGGCGCGACCGGGGAGCTGTTTTTT. The gene calls are TRBV13 and TRBJ2-2; tentative D call: TRBD1 (5 bases). The CDR3 covers 14 residues. The V gene's germline CDR1 is PRHDT and CDR2 FYEKMQ (reference sequence). V shed 5 bases and J shed 5 bases, with 12 bases lying between them.